This TCR beta chain is drawn from a study of control samples from healthy donors and cancer patients. Germline V CDR1 and CDR2: SGHDT, YYEEEE. Trimming removed 4 bases from V and 10 bases from J, with 18 bases in between. The CDR3 totals 15 residues. The protocol was immunoSEQ multiplex PCR, while the TCRdb copy is restricted to in-frame clones and leaves out a portion. The sample shows more than 95,000 clones, nearly 95% of them seen only once. This chain joins TRBV5-6 and TRBJ1-6; no firm D call. The source is a man aged 30 to 39 in good health. Sequencing input: blood. CDR3 loop: CASSPGSLTKSPLHF. DNA for the CDR3: TGTGCCAGCAGCCCGGGGTCTTTAACCAAGTCACCCCTCCACTTT. Looking up the rest from reference TRBV5-6 and TRBJ1-6 gives the full variable domain: DAGVTQSPTHLIKTRGQQVTLRCSPKSGHDTVSWYQQALGQGPQFIFQYYEEEERQRGNFPDRFSGHQFPNYSSELNVNALLLGDSALYLCASSPGSLTKSPLHFGNGTRLTVT.